Sequencing of this TCR beta chain was carried out in a study of T-cell memory formation after mild COVID-19. Study information: TCR clusters were mostly donor specific. Whole-study results and caveats: Researchers found some responding clones in pre-infection memory, a sign that cross-reactive memory joined. Day 15 to 85 contracting clones showed balanced CD4/CD8; day 15 to 37 expanders favored CD4+. Most CD4+ clones that shrank were in CM and EM, while CD8+ ones turned up in EMRA.

CDR3 length equals 13 residues. CDR1 is SEHNR, CDR2 FQNEAQ, per germline (reference sequence). Trimming shortened V by 2 bases and J by 7 bases, and 11 bases separated the two germline ends. Using its own MiXCR run on the 5' RACE reads, TCRdb lists one record per CDR3 protein. The data contain around 300,000 distinct CDR3 sequences, 7% to 10% of them singletons. For this clonotype: Its antigen is unidentified.

What was sequenced was PBMCs or a T cell subset sorted from them (not recorded which). The receptor's source is a man aged 18 to 29 who had mild COVID-19 (a few samples of this study predate the infection). Cell type and time point are not known. The chain links TRBV7-9 to TRBJ1-1, with D unclear. The CDR3 coding sequence is TGTGCCAGCAGCTTATACCAGGACGGTGAAGCTTTCTTT. Translation: CASSLYQDGEAFF.